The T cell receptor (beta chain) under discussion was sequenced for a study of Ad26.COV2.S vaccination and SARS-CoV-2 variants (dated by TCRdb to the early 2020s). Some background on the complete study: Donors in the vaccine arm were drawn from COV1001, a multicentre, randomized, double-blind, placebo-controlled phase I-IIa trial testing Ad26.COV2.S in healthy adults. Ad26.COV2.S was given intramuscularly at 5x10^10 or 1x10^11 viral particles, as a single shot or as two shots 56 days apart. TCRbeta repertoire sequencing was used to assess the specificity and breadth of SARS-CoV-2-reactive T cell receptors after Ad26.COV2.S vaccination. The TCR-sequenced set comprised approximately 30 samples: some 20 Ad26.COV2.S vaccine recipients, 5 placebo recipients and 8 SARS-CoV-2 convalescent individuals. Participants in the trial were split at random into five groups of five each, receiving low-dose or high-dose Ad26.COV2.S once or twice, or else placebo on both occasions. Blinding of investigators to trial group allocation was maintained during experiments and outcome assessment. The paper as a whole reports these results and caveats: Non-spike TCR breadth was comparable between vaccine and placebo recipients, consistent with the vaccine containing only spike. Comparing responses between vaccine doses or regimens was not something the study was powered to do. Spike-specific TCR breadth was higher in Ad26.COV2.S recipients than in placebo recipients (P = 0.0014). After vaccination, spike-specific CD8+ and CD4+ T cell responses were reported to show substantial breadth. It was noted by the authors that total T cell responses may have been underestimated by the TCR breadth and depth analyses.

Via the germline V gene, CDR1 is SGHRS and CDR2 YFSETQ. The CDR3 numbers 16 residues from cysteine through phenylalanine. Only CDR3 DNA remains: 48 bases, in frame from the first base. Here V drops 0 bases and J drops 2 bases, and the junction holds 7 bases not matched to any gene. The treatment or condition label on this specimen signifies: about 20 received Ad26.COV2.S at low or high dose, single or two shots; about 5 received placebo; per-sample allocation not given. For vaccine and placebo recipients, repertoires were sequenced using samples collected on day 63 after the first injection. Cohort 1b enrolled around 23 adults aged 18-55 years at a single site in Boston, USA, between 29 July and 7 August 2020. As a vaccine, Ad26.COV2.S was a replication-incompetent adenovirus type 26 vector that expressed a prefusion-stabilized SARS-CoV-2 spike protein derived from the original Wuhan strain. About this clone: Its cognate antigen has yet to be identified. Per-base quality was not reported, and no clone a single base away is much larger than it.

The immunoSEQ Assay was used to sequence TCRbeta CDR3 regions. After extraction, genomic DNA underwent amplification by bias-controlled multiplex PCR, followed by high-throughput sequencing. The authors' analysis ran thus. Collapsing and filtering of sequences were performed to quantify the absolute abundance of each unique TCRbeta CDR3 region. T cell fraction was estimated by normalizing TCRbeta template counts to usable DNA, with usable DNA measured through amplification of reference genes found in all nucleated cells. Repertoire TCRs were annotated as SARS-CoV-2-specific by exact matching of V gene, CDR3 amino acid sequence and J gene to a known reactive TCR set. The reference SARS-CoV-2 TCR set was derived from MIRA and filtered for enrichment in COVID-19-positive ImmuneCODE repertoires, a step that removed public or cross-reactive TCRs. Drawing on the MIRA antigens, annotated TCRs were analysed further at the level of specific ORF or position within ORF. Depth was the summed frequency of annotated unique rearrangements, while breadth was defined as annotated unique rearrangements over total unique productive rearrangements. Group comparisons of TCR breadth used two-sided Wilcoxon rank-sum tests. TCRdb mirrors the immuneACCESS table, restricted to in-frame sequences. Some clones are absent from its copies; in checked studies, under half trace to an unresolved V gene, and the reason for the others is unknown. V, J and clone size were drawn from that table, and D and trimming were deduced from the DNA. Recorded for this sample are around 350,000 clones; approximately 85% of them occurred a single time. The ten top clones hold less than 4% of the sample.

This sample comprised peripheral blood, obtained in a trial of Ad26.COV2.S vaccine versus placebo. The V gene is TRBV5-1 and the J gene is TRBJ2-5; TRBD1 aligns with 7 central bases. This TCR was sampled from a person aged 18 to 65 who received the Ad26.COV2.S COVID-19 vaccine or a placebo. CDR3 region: CASSLGAGTVQETQYF. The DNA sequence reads TGCGCCAGCAGCTTGGGGGCCGGGACAGTTCAAGAGACCCAGTACTTC. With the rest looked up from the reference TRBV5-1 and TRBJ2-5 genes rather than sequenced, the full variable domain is KAGVTQTPRYLIKTRGQQVTLSCSPISGHRSVSWYQQTPGQGLQFLFEYFSETQRNKGNFPGRFSGRQFSNSRSEMNVSTLELGDSALYLCASSLGAGTVQETQYFGPGTRLLVL.